This entry features one TCR beta chain sequence. Its antigen is unknown. Donors comprised only Caucasian adults living in Nashville, Tennessee. The data were obtained in a study of shared clonotypes between healthy human individuals. Unmatched junction bases numbered 4, after V lost 6 bases and J lost 4 bases. This CDR3 region has 14 residues. CDR1 and CDR2 from the germline V gene are SGHRS and YFSETQ. Study-wide results and limits: Donor clonotype sharing was expected to depend on sequencing depth.

Genomic DNA from each subset was divided evenly over several immunoSEQ plates. For sorted subsets, about 190 ng DNA per replicate equaled around 28,000 T cell genomes. The data were produced by immunoSEQ multiplex PCR, yet TCRdb's version contains in-frame clones alone and is incomplete. The top ten clones hold more than 0.85% of a sample with about 1.1 million clones, approximately 80% of them seen once. The rearrangement uses TRBV5-1 and TRBJ2-5; 12 bases match TRBD2. The clonotype originates from a man younger than 35 in good health. Some clones in this sample may be carry-over from other donors' samples. Input material: memory CD4+ T cells from PBMCs. Subset meaning: CD45RA-negative fraction. The CDR3 DNA is TGCGCCAGCAAAGAGGGACTAGCGGGAGAGACCCAGTACTTC. Its protein product is CASKEGLAGETQYF.